The present T cell receptor beta chain was sequenced within a study of blood T cell repertoires in COVID-19. Everyone who took part was about 18 to 89 years old, and they came from about two dozen US areas. The study assigned cohorts using participant-reported clinical history. CDR1 is LNHDA and CDR2 is SQIVND in the germline V gene (reference sequence). The ends lost 7 bases at V and 2 bases at J; junction bases unmatched: 7. The length of the CDR3 is 15 residues. As originally analysed: Researchers report that nucleated cell counts were estimated from reference gene primer amplification. Data came from immunoSEQ multiplex PCR; TCRdb stores just in-frame clones and leaves some out. V and J calls and clone size are given by that table; D and trimming were obtained from the DNA. Altogether some 48,000 clones are present, 78% being singletons, with the ten largest covering roughly 5.8%.

This sequence was found in a woman aged 45-65 years with acute COVID-19. V gene TRBV19 combines with J gene TRBJ2-3, with 9 positions matching TRBD2. Sequencing was carried out using PBMCs or T cells enriched from blood (not recorded which). The CDR3 loop is CASTDPGLATDTQYF. The CDR3 bases are TGTGCCAGTACCGATCCGGGACTAGCCACAGATACGCAGTATTTT.